The 25 T cell receptor beta chains presented below share a single source sample, sequenced in a study of cytomegalovirus exposure and HLA in healthy donors. It was with 60 Vbeta and 13 Jbeta primers that the PCR ran. Generated by immunoSEQ multiplex PCR, the TCRdb table keeps only in-frame clones and is missing some. The table has under 150,000 clones, 78% seen once. Sequencing used PBMCs. These receptors were collected from a woman in her forties in good health and CMV-seropositive.

CDR3 DNA: TGTGCCAGCTCACCAGACGGACAGGACTATGGCTACACCTTC. Translation: CASSPDGQDYGYTF. The genes are TRBV18 and TRBJ1-2; 7 nucleotides align to TRBD1. Losses at the gene ends were 2 bases for V and 3 bases for J; bases not matched to a gene: 3. The CDR3 runs 14 residues. Per the germline V gene, CDR1 is KGHSH and CDR2 is LQKENI. Filled out from reference TRBV18 and TRBJ1-2, the complete variable domain reads NAGVMQNPRHLVRRRGQEARLRCSPMKGHSHVYWYRQLPEEGLKFMVYLQKENIIDESGMPKERFSAEFPKEGPSILRIQQVVRGDSAAYFCASSPDGQDYGYTFGSGTRLTVV.

The chain uses TRBV6-1 and TRBJ1-5; 8 bases map to TRBD1. CDR1 and CDR2 from the germline V gene are MNHNS and SASEGT. There are 12 residues in the CDR3. V was pared by 7 bases and J by 6 bases, with 2 bases of the junction left unmatched. The CDR3 DNA reads TGTGCCAGCAAGGGGACAGGTCAGCCCCAGCATTTT. Translated, it gives CASKGTGQPQHF.

Only a few counts were recorded for this clone. The chain is built from TRBV5-4 and TRBJ2-1, with 7 bases matching TRBD1. The trim removed 2 bases at V and 4 bases at J, leaving 6 bases unmatched. CDR3 length equals 15 residues. In germline, CDR1 is SGHNT, CDR2 YYREEE (reference sequence). CDR3 protein: CASSFSGGQYNEQFF. The CDR3 region has the DNA TGTGCCAGCAGCTTCTCAGGGGGTCAGTACAATGAGCAGTTCTTC.

The chain combines TRBV6-6 with TRBJ2-7; weak D call: TRBD1 (6 bases). Germline CDR1 and CDR2: MNHNY and SVGAGI (reference sequence). V was pared by 5 bases and J by 2 bases, with 16 bases between. The CDR3 consists of 15 residues. For the CDR3, the DNA is TGTGCCAGCAGTGCACCCAATACAGGGCCCTACGAGCAGTACTTC. Translated, it gives CASSAPNTGPYEQYF.

CDR3 bases: TGTGCCAGCCTAGACAGGGGCGAGGGCTACACCTTC. Protein: CASLDRGEGYTF. This chain connects TRBV2 to TRBJ1-2, with 8 bases that match TRBD1. Germline trimming cut 8 bases from V and 8 bases from J; bases unmatched to any gene: 7. CDR3 length equals 12 residues. The germline CDR1 and CDR2 sequences are SNHLY and FYNNEI.

The rearrangement links TRBV5-1 to TRBJ1-1, with TRBD1 identical over 11 bases. The germline V gene has CDR1 SGHRS and CDR2 YFSETQ. The CDR3 is made up of 15 amino acids. V was pared by 2 bases and J by 3 bases, with 3 bases of the junction left unmatched. CDR3 nucleotide sequence: TGCGCCAGCAGCTTAATGGGACAGGGGGACACTGAAGCTTTCTTT. It is translated as CASSLMGQGDTEAFF.

V gene TRBV4-1 combines with J gene TRBJ2-5; D perhaps matches TRBD2 (6 bases). CDR1 is MGHRA, CDR2 YSYEKL, per germline. CDR3 size: 15 residues. V was shortened by 0 bases and J by 4 bases, with 12 bases between the two germline ends. CDR3 in amino acids: CASSQDGSGGETQYF. The CDR3 region has the DNA TGCGCCAGCAGCCAAGACGGGTCCGGGGGAGAGACCCAGTACTTC.

This clone was observed once. The CDR3 sequence is CASSERINTGELFF. The CDR3 DNA reads as TGTGCCAGCAGCGAGCGGATAAACACCGGGGAGCTGTTTTTT. The chain employs TRBV6-6 and TRBJ2-2; D might be TRBD2 (5 bases). The CDR3 is 14 residues long. The germline V gene has CDR1 MNHNY and CDR2 SVGAGI (reference sequence). V was trimmed by 6 bases and J by 2 bases, leaving 10 bases between them.

This sequence joins TRBV2 and TRBJ1-1; D call uncertain. CDR1 is SNHLY, CDR2 FYNNEI, per germline. V lost 3 bases and J lost 1, with 12 bases in between. The CDR3 totals 15 residues. CDR3 region: CASSDAGRGNTEAFF. CDR3 nucleotides: TGTGCCAGCAGTGACGCGGGCCGGGGGAACACTGAAGCTTTCTTT.

The chain has TRBV5-1 and TRBJ2-2, with D uncertain. Germline-derived CDR1 and CDR2 are SGHRS and YFSETQ. The CDR3 has 12 amino acids. Trimming took off 4 bases at V and 6 bases at J, with 7 bases between the two ends. Here the CDR3 DNA reads TGCGCCAGCAGCGGGCGCCCCGGGGAGCTGTTTTTT. It is translated as CASSGRPGELFF.

Comments on this clone: This CDR3 is also generated by other DNA sequences in the sample. The V gene is TRBV27, the J gene TRBJ2-7; D is uncertain. Between the trimmed V and J ends, which lost 6 bases and 5 bases, there was a span of 8 bases. Germline values: CDR1 MNHEY, CDR2 SMNVEV (reference sequence). This CDR3 spans 11 amino acids. The CDR3 nucleotides are TGTGCCAGCAGCTACCGGGACGAGCAGTACTTC. Translating gives CASSYRDEQYF.

This chain uses TRBV6-5 with TRBJ1-2; 8 bases are shared with TRBD1. Germline CDR1 reads MNHEY; CDR2 reads SVGAGI. The CDR3 is 12 residues long. With V trimmed by 5 bases and J by 8 bases, 4 bases remained unmatched. DNA for the CDR3: TGTGCCAGCAGTATAGACAGGGGCGGCTACACCTTC. Translating gives CASSIDRGGYTF.

The chain combines TRBV7-9 with TRBJ2-1; TRBD1 matches at 8 bases. V gave up 2 bases and J gave up 0 bases; unmatched junction bases: 9. CDR3 size: 18 residues. Germline V gives CDR1 SEHNR, CDR2 FQNEAQ (reference sequence). The CDR3: CASSLRDRGPSSYNEQFF. The CDR3 DNA follows: TGTGCCAGCAGCTTACGCGACAGGGGCCCCAGCTCCTACAATGAGCAGTTCTTC.

The chain recombines TRBV10-3 with TRBJ2-1, with 8 bases lining up with TRBD2. J gave up 4 bases and V 5 bases, and 7 bases lay outside the gene matches. The CDR3 is made up of 15 amino acids. Germline CDR1 is ENHRY and CDR2 is SYGVKD. CDR3 residues: CAISTSGRQYNEQFF. The CDR3 DNA sequence: TGTGCCATCAGTACTAGCGGCCGACAATACAATGAGCAGTTCTTC.

This chain connects TRBV18 to TRBJ2-7; the match to TRBD1 covers 7 bases. Germline V lookup: CDR1 KGHSH, CDR2 LQKENI. CDR3 length equals 12 residues. The V gene end was trimmed by 4 bases and the J gene end by 6 bases; junction bases not matched to a gene: 3. This chain's CDR3 is CASSRQGGEQYF. CDR3 bases: TGTGCCAGCTCACGACAGGGCGGCGAGCAGTACTTC.

The rearrangement joins TRBV5-1 to TRBJ1-5; D gene ambiguous. The CDR3 consists of 15 residues. V lost 0 bases and J lost 0, with 7 bases in between. Germline V gene data show CDR1 as SGHRS and CDR2 as YFSETQ. CDR3 loop: CASSLGAGSNQPQHF. The CDR3 bases are TGCGCCAGCAGCTTGGGGGCCGGTAGCAATCAGCCCCAGCATTTT.

The V call is TRBV21-1, the J call TRBJ2-7; the table gives TRBD2 as D, unverified against the DNA. TRBV21-1 is classified as a pseudogene. CDR3 size: 13 residues. The CDR3 bases are TGTGCCAGCAGCAAAGGGCTAGGCTACGAGCAGTACTTC. It codes for CASSKGLGYEQYF.

V gene TRBV6-1 combines with J gene TRBJ2-5, with 14 bases matching TRBD2. With 4 bases clipped from V and 5 bases from J, the junction kept 9 bases outside the gene matches. The CDR3 extends over 17 amino acids. The germline gives CDR1 MNHNS, CDR2 SASEGT. As DNA, the CDR3 is TGTGCCAGCAGTGGACCGGGACTAGCGGGAGTGGGGGAGACCCAGTACTTC. Its protein is CASSGPGLAGVGETQYF.

V is TRBV15 and J is TRBJ2-1, with D tentatively TRBD2 (5 bases). The CDR3 is 16 residues long. CDR1 and CDR2 from the germline V gene are LNHNV and YYDKDF (reference sequence). Trimming removed 3 bases at V and 3 bases at J, with 15 bases between. The CDR3 region has the DNA TGTGCCACCAGCAGGGATTCATGGACTTACTACAATGAGCAGTTCTTC. Translated, it gives CATSRDSWTYYNEQFF.

This clone was seen only once. The genes are TRBV5-8 and TRBJ1-5; D call uncertain. This CDR3 comprises 15 residues. Germline CDR1 reads SGHTS; CDR2 reads YDEGEE. Between the trimmed V and J ends, which lost 2 bases and 7 bases, there was a span of 16 bases. CDR3 in amino acids: CASSLRTGRGQPQHF. CDR3 DNA sequence: TGTGCCAGCAGCTTAAGGACGGGCCGCGGGCAGCCCCAGCATTTT.

This clone was recorded a few times. The rearrangement joins TRBV15 to TRBJ2-7; 11 positions match TRBD2. CDR3 size: 15 residues. CDR1 and CDR2 (germline): LNHNV, YYDKDF (reference sequence). J gave up 7 bases and V 1 base, and 6 bases lay outside the gene matches. The CDR3 nucleotides read TGTGCCACCAGCAGAGGACTAGCGGGACTTGGGGAGCAGTACTTC. It yields the protein CATSRGLAGLGEQYF.

V is TRBV5-1 and J is TRBJ2-2; 8 nucleotides agree with TRBD1. Germline CDR1 and CDR2: SGHRS and YFSETQ. The trim removed 0 bases at V and 0 bases at J, leaving 1 base unmatched. CDR3 length: 16 amino acids. The CDR3 region is CASSLGTGTNTGELFF. Written as DNA, the CDR3 is TGCGCCAGCAGCTTGGGGACAGGGACGAACACCGGGGAGCTGTTTTTT.

The chain uses TRBV4-1 and TRBJ2-7, with TRBD2 as a possible D gene (6 bases). Germline CDR1 and CDR2: MGHRA and YSYEKL. V was pared by 2 bases and J by 2 bases, with 13 bases between. CDR3 length equals 15 residues. The CDR3 here is CASSQLQGLPYEQYF. The CDR3 bases are TGCGCCAGCAGCCAATTGCAGGGACTCCCCTACGAGCAGTACTTC.

The genes are TRBV19 and TRBJ2-1; 8 nucleotides match TRBD2. This CDR3 is built from 15 residues. The V segment lost 7 bases and the J segment 2 bases; nucleotides outside the gene matches: 7. CDR1 and CDR2 from the germline V gene are LNHDA and SQIVND (reference sequence). The CDR3 loop reads CASIPSSGAYNEQFF. The CDR3 DNA reads as TGTGCCAGTATACCTAGTAGCGGGGCCTACAATGAGCAGTTCTTC.

The chain joins TRBV7-3 to TRBJ2-3; D perhaps matches TRBD1 (6 bases). The germline CDR1 and CDR2 sequences are SGHTA and FQGTGA. The germline V and J ends were trimmed by 3 bases and 7 bases, with 17 bases remaining between them. This CDR3 is 15 amino acids long. The chain's CDR3 is CASSFGDMFRNTQYF. The CDR3 DNA sequence: TGTGCCAGCAGCTTCGGGGACATGTTTCGTAATACGCAGTATTTT.